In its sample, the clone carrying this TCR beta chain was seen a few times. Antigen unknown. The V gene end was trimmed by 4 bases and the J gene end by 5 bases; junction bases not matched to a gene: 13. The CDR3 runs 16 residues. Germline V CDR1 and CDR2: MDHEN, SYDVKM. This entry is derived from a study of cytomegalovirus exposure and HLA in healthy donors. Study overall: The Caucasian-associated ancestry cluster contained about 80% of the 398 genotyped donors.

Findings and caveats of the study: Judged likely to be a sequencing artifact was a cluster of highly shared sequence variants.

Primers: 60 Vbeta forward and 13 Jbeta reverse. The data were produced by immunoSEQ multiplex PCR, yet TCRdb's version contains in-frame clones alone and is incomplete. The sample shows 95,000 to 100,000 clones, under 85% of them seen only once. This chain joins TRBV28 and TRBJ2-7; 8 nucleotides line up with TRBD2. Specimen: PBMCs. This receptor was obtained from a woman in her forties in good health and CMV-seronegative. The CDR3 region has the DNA TGTGCCAGCAGTTCCATCATTACCGGGGGGGCGGACGAGCAGTACTTC. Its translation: CASSSIITGGADEQYF. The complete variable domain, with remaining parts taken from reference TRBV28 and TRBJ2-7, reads DVKVTQSSRYLVKRTGEKVFLECVQDMDHENMFWYRQDPGLGLRLIYFSYDVKMKEKGDIPEGYSVSREKKERFSLILESASTNQTSMYLCASSSIITGGADEQYFGPGTRLTVT.